This record concerns one TCR beta chain sequence. This sample was included in a study of neoadjuvant nivolumab and ipilimumab in lung cancer. Generated by immunoSEQ multiplex PCR, the TCRdb table keeps only in-frame clones and is missing some. The sample includes 8,500 to 10,000 clones, approximately 77% of them seen just once. Germline CDR1 reads MNHEY; CDR2 reads SMNVEV (reference sequence). V shed 8 bases, J shed 10 bases, and the junction held 8 bases outside the gene matches. The length of the CDR3 is 11 residues. The sample consisted of tumor tissue, taken after neoadjuvant nivolumab, alone or with ipilimumab, at or shortly before surgery. The chain joins TRBV27 to TRBJ2-7, with 7 bases aligning to TRBD2. This clonotype was obtained from an adult with non-small cell lung cancer. Some clones in this sample may be carry-over from other donors' samples. CDR3 residues: CASWGGADQYF. CDR3 coding DNA: TGTGCCAGCTGGGGGGGTGCCGACCAGTACTTC.